This T cell receptor beta chain was sequenced in a study of cytomegalovirus exposure and HLA in healthy donors. Findings and limits, study-wide: With later analysis, a missense DCLRE1C variant became linked to TCR beta V- and J-gene trimming. Previous analysis showed most TCR beta V segments were productive about 87% or about 30% of the time. There were some public TCRs occurring in many donors, but most TCR sequences were rare.

As to this clone: Its antigen is currently unknown.

The PCR ran on 60 Vbeta and 13 Jbeta primers. Sequencing used immunoSEQ multiplex PCR; TCRdb keeps in-frame clones, though not all of them. The sample contains 200,000 to 250,000 clones, 70% to 90% of which appear only once. This CDR3 comprises 17 residues. Germline values: CDR1 LGHNA, CDR2 YSLEER. Trimming took 0 bases from V and 6 from J; bases not matched to a gene: 12. Sequencing was performed on PBMCs. This TCR was recovered from a human donor in good health. The rearrangement links TRBV4-3 to TRBJ2-3; 7 positions match TRBD2. DNA of the CDR3: TGCGCCAGCAGCCAAGATAGAAGCGGGATTGAGTCGGATACGCAGTATTTT. This gives the protein CASSQDRSGIESDTQYF.